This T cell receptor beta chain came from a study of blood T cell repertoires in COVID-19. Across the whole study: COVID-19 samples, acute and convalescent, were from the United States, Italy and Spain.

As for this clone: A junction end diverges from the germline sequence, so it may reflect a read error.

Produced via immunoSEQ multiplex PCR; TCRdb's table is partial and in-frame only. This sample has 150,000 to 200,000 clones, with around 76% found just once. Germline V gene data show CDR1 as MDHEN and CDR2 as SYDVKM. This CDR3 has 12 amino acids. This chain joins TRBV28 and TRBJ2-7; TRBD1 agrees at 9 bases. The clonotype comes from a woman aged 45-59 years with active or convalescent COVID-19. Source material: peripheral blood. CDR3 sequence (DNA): TGTGCCAGCAGTTTACAGACAGGGGGAGGCACCTTC. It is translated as CASSLQTGGGTF. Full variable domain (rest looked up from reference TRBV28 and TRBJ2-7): DVKVTQSSRYLVKRTGEKVFLECVQDMDHENMFWYRQDPGLGLRLIYFSYDVKMKEKGDIPEGYSVSREKKERFSLILESASTNQTSMYLCASSLQTGGGTFGPGTRLTVT.